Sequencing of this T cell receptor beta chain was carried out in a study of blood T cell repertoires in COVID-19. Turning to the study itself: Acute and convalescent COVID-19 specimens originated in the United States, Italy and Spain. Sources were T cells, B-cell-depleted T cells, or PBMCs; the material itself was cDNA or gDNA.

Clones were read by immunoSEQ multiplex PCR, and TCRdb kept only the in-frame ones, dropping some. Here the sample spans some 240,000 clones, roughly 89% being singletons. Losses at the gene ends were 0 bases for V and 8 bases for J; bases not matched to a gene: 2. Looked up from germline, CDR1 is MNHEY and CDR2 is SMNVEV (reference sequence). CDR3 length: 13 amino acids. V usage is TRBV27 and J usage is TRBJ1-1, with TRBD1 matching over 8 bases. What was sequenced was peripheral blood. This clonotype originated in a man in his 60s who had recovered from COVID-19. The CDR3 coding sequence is TGTGCCAGCAGTTTATCTCGGACAGGGGAAGCTTTCTTT. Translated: CASSLSRTGEAFF.